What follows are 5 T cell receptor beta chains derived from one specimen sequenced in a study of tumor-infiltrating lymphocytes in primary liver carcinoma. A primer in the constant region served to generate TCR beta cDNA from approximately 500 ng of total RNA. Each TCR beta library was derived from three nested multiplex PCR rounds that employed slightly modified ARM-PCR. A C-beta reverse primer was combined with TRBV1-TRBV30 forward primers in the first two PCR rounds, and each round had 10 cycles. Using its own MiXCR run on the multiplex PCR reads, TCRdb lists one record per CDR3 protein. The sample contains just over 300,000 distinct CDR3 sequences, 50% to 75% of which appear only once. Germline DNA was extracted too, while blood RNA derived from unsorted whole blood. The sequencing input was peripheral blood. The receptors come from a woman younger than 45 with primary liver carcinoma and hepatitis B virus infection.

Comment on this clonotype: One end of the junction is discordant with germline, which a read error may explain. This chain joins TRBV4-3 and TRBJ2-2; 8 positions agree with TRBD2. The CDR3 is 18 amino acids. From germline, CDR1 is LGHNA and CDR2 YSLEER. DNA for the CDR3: TGCGCCAGTAGCCCACGTCCCCAGACTAGCGAGAACACCGGGGAGCTGTTTTTT. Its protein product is CASSPRPQTSENTGELFF.

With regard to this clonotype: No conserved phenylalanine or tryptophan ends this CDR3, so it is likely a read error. CDR3 nucleotide sequence: TGTGCCAGCAGCCCGACCCAAGGTGCTGAAGCTTTCATT. Translating gives CASSPTQGAEAFI. This chain connects TRBV12-3 or TRBV12-4 to TRBJ1-1; unclear D gene. Trimming removed 6 bases at V and 6 bases at J, with 14 bases between. The CDR3 extends over 13 amino acids.

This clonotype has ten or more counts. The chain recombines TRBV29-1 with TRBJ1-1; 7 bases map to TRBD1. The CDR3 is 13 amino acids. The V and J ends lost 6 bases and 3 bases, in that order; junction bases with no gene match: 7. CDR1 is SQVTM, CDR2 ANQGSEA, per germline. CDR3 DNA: TGCAGCGTAGACCGACAGGGTGACACTGAAGCTTTCTTT. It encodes CSVDRQGDTEAFF. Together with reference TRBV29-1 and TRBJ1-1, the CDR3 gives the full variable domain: SAVISQKPSRDICQRGTSLTIQCQVDSQVTMMFWYRQQPGQSLTLIATANQGSEATYESGFVIDKFPISRPNLTFSTLTVSNMSPEDSSIYLCSVDRQGDTEAFFGQGTRLTVV.

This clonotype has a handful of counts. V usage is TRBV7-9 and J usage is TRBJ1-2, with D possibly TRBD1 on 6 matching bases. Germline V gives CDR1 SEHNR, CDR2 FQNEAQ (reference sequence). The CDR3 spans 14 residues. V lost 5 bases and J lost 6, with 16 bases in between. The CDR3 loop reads CASSNYDRIHGYTF. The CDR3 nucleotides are TGTGCCAGCAGCAACTACGACAGGATTCATGGCTACACCTTC.

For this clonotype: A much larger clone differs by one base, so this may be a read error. The CDR3: CVSSTDTGTSGRAQFHRELFF. In DNA form, the CDR3 reads TGTGTCAGCAGTACCGACACCGGGACTAGCGGGAGGGCCCAATTCCACCGGGAGCTGTTTTTT. The gene calls are TRBV6-2 or TRBV6-3 and TRBJ2-2; 16 bases fit TRBD2. The CDR3 runs to 21 residues. CDR1 MNHEY and CDR2 SVGEGT come from the germline V gene.